This is a list of T cell receptor beta chains from one sample in a study of T cell responses to AZD1222 COVID-19 vaccine. Sequenced by immunoSEQ multiplex PCR; TCRdb stores in-frame clones only, minus some. This repertoire shows under 200,000 clones, 92% found once; its top ten account for around 4%. The source material was peripheral blood, sampled on day 0 of MenACWY control vaccination. These receptors were taken from an adult in good health. CDR3s include the opening cysteine and the closing phenylalanine or tryptophan. Each record gives: J gene, clone size, D gene, V gene, CDR3 DNA, CDR3 protein. D genes are given only for firm matches. Some rows mark clone size as missing; the rest say once, few, many or name a class of expanded clone.

TRBJ2-3 | NA | NA | TRBV7-9 | TGTGCCAGCAGCTTAGCCCTGGCAGCAGATACGCAGTATTTT | CASSLALAADTQYF
TRBJ1-1 | few | NA | TRBV9 | TGTGCCAGCAGCTCCTCTTCCATGAACACTGAAGCTTTCTTT | CASSSSSMNTEAFF
TRBJ2-3 | NA | NA | TRBV2 | TGTGCCAGCAACCGAGATACGCAGTATTTT | CASNRDTQYF
TRBJ2-3 | NA | NA | TRBV2 | TGTGTCCACCGGGCAGCCCAACGGGGTACGCAGTATTTT | CVHRAAQRGTQYF
TRBJ1-2 | NA | NA | TRBV30 | TGTGCCTGGAGTGTACTTGAGGGGGTTGGCTACACCTTC | CAWSVLEGVGYTF
TRBJ2-7 | NA | NA | TRBV5-1 | TGCGCCAGCAGGCCGCCGGGGGCTGATCACGAGCAGTACTTC | CASRPPGADHEQYF
TRBJ2-1 | few | TRBD2 | TRBV30 | TGTGCCTGGAGTCGCCTAGCGGGGGAAGAGCAGTTCTTC | CAWSRLAGEEQFF
TRBJ1-2 | NA | NA | TRBV3-1/TRBV3-2 | TGTGCCAGCAGACCCACAGGGACGGCTGGCTACACCTTC | CASRPTGTAGYTF
TRBJ2-3 | once | NA | TRBV11-3 | TGTGCCAGCAGCCCTACATCTAGGGGGGGCACAGATACGCAGTATTTT | CASSPTSRGGTDTQYF
TRBJ1-2 | NA | TRBD1 | TRBV30 | TGTGCCTGCCAAAGGACAGGGGGGAGTGGCTACACCTTC | CACQRTGGSGYTF
TRBJ2-3 | NA | NA | TRBV29-1 | TGCAGCGTTTATAGCATCAGGGCCTCGGGTACAGATACGCAGTATTTT | CSVYSIRASGTDTQYF
TRBJ2-7 | NA | TRBD2 | TRBV27 | TGTGCCAGTCGCCCGACTAGCGGACCCTACGAGCAGTACTTC | CASRPTSGPYEQYF